This T cell receptor beta chain appears in the sequencing data of a study of blood T cell repertoires in COVID-19. Across the whole study: The United States, Italy and Spain were the sources of the acute and convalescent COVID-19 samples. The cDNA or gDNA used as material had been derived from T cells, B-cell-depleted T cells, or PBMCs.

Under the authors' procedure: Estimates of nucleated cell counts were drawn from the amplification of reference gene primers. Method: immunoSEQ multiplex PCR; TCRdb's copy keeps in-frame clones and lacks some. V and J calls and clone size follow that table, whereas D and trimming were derived from the DNA. The sample records about 180,000 clones, 85% to 95% being singletons. The CDR3 spans 16 residues. Germline loops: CDR1 SGHTA, CDR2 FQGNSA. The ends lost 5 bases at V and 4 bases at J; junction bases unmatched: 9. The sequence derives from a man between 50 and 59 years old with acute or convalescent COVID-19. J is TRBJ2-5 and V is TRBV7-2, with 11 bases that match TRBD1. What was sequenced was peripheral blood. CDR3 bases: TGTGCCAGCAGCCCCGAGGGGGGACAGGGGGGAGAGACCCAGTACTTC. Translated, it gives CASSPEGGQGGETQYF.